This T cell receptor (beta chain) is drawn from a study of human T cells and chemical hapten exposure (dated by TCRdb to about 2021). About the investigation overall: For sensitization, 2% DPC in acetone was applied to a 2 cm by 2 cm area of upper inner arm skin. Blood samples were taken from patients before sensitization (week 0) and at 2, 6 and about 24 weeks after DPC sensitization. Patch testing was done on the upper back using Finn chambers containing 0.01% DPC, and results were scored after 6 days according to International Contact Dermatitis Research Group standards. Alopecia areata with under or over 50% scalp involvement, alopecia totalis and alopecia universalis were represented in the patient cohort, which was mostly female. Some 29 alopecia patients gave blood for TCR sequencing at one to four time points (pre-sensitization, 2, 6 and 24 weeks). The libraries were sequenced as a pool, and the TCR yield per sample differed mostly because of small variations in library volumes within the pool. Throughout the study period of about 25 weeks, patients also received therapeutic DPC doses to the scalp every week. The study tracked peripheral blood TCR repertoire changes in vivo during primary and secondary sensitization to the hapten diphenylcyclopropenone (DPC) in alopecia patients.

In light of the paper, this sample's time point label describes: patch test 1, 2 weeks after DPC sensitization. The treatment or condition tag for this specimen amounts to: therapeutic diphenylcyclopropenone sensitization with weekly scalp DPC. Blood at each patch-test visit was drawn before the patch test was applied. Patients were eligible if aged 18 to 70, diagnosed with alopecia and judged suitable for DPC therapy, and pregnant patients were excluded. Total RNA was isolated from unfractionated whole blood collected in Tempus Blood RNA tubes. The library was generated by RACE. The listed sequencing device is NextSeq 500. During library preparation, unique molecular identifiers were attached to individual cDNA molecules so that TCRs could be counted in a quantitative, reproducible way. For every blood RNA sample, sequencing covered both the TCR alpha and TCR beta chains. Per the authors' processing: A median of around 100,000 TCRs per sample was observed, with a range of about 23,224 to 690,600. The Decombinator software suite was used to annotate V, J and CDR3 in the TCR reads. Every sample was subsampled to the same number of TCRs (28,000) for the PS versus PT1 abundance plots. Expanded TCRs were defined as absent before sensitization and observed at least eight times at the 2-week time point. TCRdb reworked the public reads: Q25 trimming with fastp, MiXCR clone assembly, productive beta chains retained. Each entry is one CDR3 protein sequence, shown with its most common DNA and genes. The V and J calls follow TCRdb's processing rather than the paper's. For this sample there are some 200,000 distinct CDR3 sequences; about a fifth appear just once. Approximately 6.7% of the sample is taken by the ten largest.

Points the paper makes about the study in general: No change with DPC sensitization was found in the number of TCRs above 1 in 1000 frequency, and no evidence of global repertoire structure alterations was found. Significantly more large CDR3 similarity clusters were formed by expanded TCRs than by pre-sensitization or healthy control sets, consistent with antigen-driven responses. Because all patients had alopecia, a presumed autoimmune disease, the immune response of the patients might differ from that of healthy individuals. A positive correlation was found between the number of PT1 expanded TCRs and patch test score, with significance reached at thresholds 8, 16 and 32 but not 4. After repeated subsampling, the strength of the expansion versus patch-test correlation and the threshold at which it became significant changed.

Of note for this clonotype: It has no known antigen specificity. It has no much larger one-base neighbor in the sample; base qualities were not kept.

The junction carries 17 bases between V and J, which are trimmed by 3 bases and 5 bases respectively. CDR1 and CDR2 are drawn from the germline V gene (reference sequence): DFQATT, SNEGSKA. Inclusive of the bounding cysteine and phenylalanine, the CDR3 is 14 residues long. The entry retains the CDR3 DNA only, 42 bases that are in frame from base 1. The sample consisted of whole blood, taken in connection with sensitization to the hapten diphenylcyclopropenone (DPC). This chain joins TRBV20-1 to TRBJ2-7, and perhaps TRBD2 as D gene, on 5 matching bases. The receptor was isolated from a woman in her fifties or sixties with alopecia areata. Some clones in this sample may be carry-over from other donors' samples. Read as DNA, the sequence is TGCAGTGCTAGGGGTCTAGCAGCAAGCCACGAGCAGTACTTC. This is translated as CSARGLAASHEQYF.